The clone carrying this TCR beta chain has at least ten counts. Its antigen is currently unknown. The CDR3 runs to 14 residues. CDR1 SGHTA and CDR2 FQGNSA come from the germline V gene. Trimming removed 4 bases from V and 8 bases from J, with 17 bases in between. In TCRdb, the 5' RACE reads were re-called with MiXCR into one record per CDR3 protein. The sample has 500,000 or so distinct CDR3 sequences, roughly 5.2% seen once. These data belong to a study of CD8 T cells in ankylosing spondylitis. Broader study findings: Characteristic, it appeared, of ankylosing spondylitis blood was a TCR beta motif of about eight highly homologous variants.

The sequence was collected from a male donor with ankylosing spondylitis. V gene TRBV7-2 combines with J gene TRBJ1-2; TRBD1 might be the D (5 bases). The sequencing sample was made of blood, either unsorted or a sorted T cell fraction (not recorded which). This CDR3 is CASSSGGGWIGYTF. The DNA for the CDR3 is TGTGCCAGCAGCTCGGGCGGGGGGTGGATCGGCTACACCTTC.